These 15 T cell receptor beta chains were sequenced from one sample in a study of radiotherapy plus CTLA-4 blockade in lung cancer. Repertoires were generated with immunoSEQ multiplex PCR, while TCRdb's copy carries only in-frame clones and drops some. This sample has 75,000 or so clones, with roughly 80% found just once. This specimen consisted of peripheral blood, obtained from a patient treated with radiotherapy plus ipilimumab. Receptors were obtained from a human donor with non-small cell lung cancer who had a complete response to radiotherapy plus ipilimumab.

The rearrangement uses TRBV7-2 and TRBJ1-3; D is perhaps TRBD1 (5 bases). The CDR3 loop spans 15 amino acids. The germline CDR1 and CDR2 sequences are SGHTA and FQGNSA. The ends were cut back, 1 base at V and 2 bases at J, with 9 bases in the middle. CDR3 protein: CASSLEGRAGNTIYF. Here the CDR3 DNA reads TGTGCCAGCAGCTTAGAAGGCAGGGCTGGAAACACCATATATTTT.

The chain recombines TRBV5-1 with TRBJ2-5; 12 nucleotides match TRBD1. Matching the DNA end better, TRBJ2-7 makes the J call doubtful. The V gene's germline CDR1 is SGHRS and CDR2 YFSETQ. The CDR3 runs 17 residues. The CDR3 nucleotides are TGCGCCAGCAGCCCACCTCTCCGGGACAGGGGGCGCTACGAGCAGTACTTC. This translates into CASSPPLRDRGRYEQYF.

The V and J genes are TRBV7-2 and TRBJ1-3; D not resolved. Germline V lookup: CDR1 SGHTA, CDR2 FQGNSA. V lost 5 bases and J lost 4, with 9 bases in between. The CDR3 totals 13 residues. CDR3 in amino acids: CASSPRRGNTIYF. DNA of the CDR3: TGTGCCAGCAGCCCCCGACGGGGAAACACCATATATTTT. Supplemented by reference TRBV7-2 and TRBJ1-3, the full variable domain reads GAGVSQSPSNKVTEKGKDVELRCDPISGHTALYWYRQSLGQGLEFLIYFQGNSAPDKSGLPSDRFSAERTGGSVSTLTIQRTQQEDSAVYLCASSPRRGNTIYFGEGSWLTVV.

This clone was observed a handful of times. The rearrangement links TRBV5-4 to TRBJ2-5; possible D gene TRBD1, 6 bases. The CDR3 is 13 residues long. Per germline, CDR1 SGHNT and CDR2 YYREEE (reference sequence). V was shortened by 0 bases and J by 4 bases, with 7 bases between the two germline ends. Written as DNA, the CDR3 is TGTGCCAGCAGCTTGGGACAGGTAGAGACCCAGTACTTC. Residues: CASSLGQVETQYF. Full variable domain (outside the CDR3, taken from reference TRBV5-4 and TRBJ2-5): ETGVTQSPTHLIKTRGQQVTLRCSSQSGHNTVSWYQQALGQGPQFIFQYYREEENGRGNFPPRFSGLQFPNYSSELNVNALELDDSALYLCASSLGQVETQYFGPGTRLLVL.

This clone showed up just a few times. The chain's CDR3 is CASSPLGGPQETQYF. The DNA of the CDR3 is TGTGCCAGCTCACCATTAGGCGGGCCCCAAGAGACCCAGTACTTC. The V call is TRBV18, the J call TRBJ2-5; D possibly corresponds to TRBD2 (5 bases). V was clipped by 2 bases and J by 1 base, with 11 bases between them. CDR3 length equals 15 residues. Germline V lookup: CDR1 KGHSH, CDR2 LQKENI.

This clone was detected only once. The chain has TRBV6-5 and TRBJ1-2; D gene unclear. This CDR3 comprises 15 residues. Germline lookup yields CDR1 MNHEY and CDR2 SVGAGI. V was shortened by 0 bases and J by 4 bases, with 12 bases between the two germline ends. The CDR3 bases are TGTGCCAGCAGTTACTCGAGGGCCGGCAGCTATGGCTACACCTTC. It translates to CASSYSRAGSYGYTF.

This chain uses TRBV29-1 with TRBJ2-3, with TRBD2 identical over 15 bases. The CDR3 runs 16 residues. In germline, CDR1 is SQVTM, CDR2 ANQGSEA. V dropped 1 base and J dropped 3; count of bases not matched to a gene: 2. The CDR3, as DNA: TGCAGCGTTGAAGGGGGACTAGCGGGAGGAACAGATACGCAGTATTTT. It codes for CSVEGGLAGGTDTQYF.

The V call is TRBV4-3, the J call TRBJ2-2, with D maybe TRBD1 (6 bases). The CDR3 has 20 amino acids. Germline V gene sequence: CDR1 LGHNA, CDR2 YSLEER. The V gene lost 3 bases and the J gene lost 5 bases, with 28 bases spanning the gap. DNA of the CDR3: TGCGCCAGCAGCCATTGGGGCAGGGGCTATAGACCGGGTAGGACCGGGGAGCTGTTTTTT. Translation gives CASSHWGRGYRPGRTGELFF.

The V gene is TRBV7-2, the J gene TRBJ1-1; no firm D call. CDR3 length: 13 residues. V was shortened by 1 base and J by 5 bases, with 8 bases between the two germline ends. Germline lookup yields CDR1 SGHTA and CDR2 FQGNSA. Here the CDR3 reads CASSLVDGTEAFF. The CDR3 DNA sequence: TGTGCCAGCAGCTTAGTAGATGGGACTGAAGCTTTCTTT.

The chain has TRBV7-9 and TRBJ2-2; D is unresolved. V was pared by 3 bases and J by 0 bases, with 8 bases between. The length of the CDR3 is 15 residues. Germline values: CDR1 SEHNR, CDR2 FQNEAQ (reference sequence). Written as DNA, the CDR3 is TGTGCCAGCAGCTTTACTGGGTCGAACACCGGGGAGCTGTTTTTT. Residues: CASSFTGSNTGELFF. Full variable domain (rest looked up from reference TRBV7-9 and TRBJ2-2): DTGVSQNPRHKITKRGQNVTFRCDPISEHNRLYWYRQTLGQGPEFLTYFQNEAQLEKSRLLSDRFSAERPKGSFSTLEIQRTEQGDSAMYLCASSFTGSNTGELFFGEGSRLTVL.

This chain joins TRBV9 and TRBJ1-6; D ambiguous. The ends were cut back, 2 bases at V and 9 bases at J, with 18 bases in the middle. The CDR3 is 16 residues long. Germline CDR1 SGDLS, CDR2 YYNGEE. Here the CDR3 DNA reads TGTGCCAGCAGCGTCGGGCAGCTCGAACGGGGTTCACCCCTCCACTTT. Translated, it gives CASSVGQLERGSPLHF.

The chain has TRBV5-1 and TRBJ1-1; 8 nucleotides align to TRBD1. This CDR3 contains 15 residues. J was trimmed by 1 base and V by 3 bases; bases with no gene match: 5. In germline, CDR1 is SGHRS, CDR2 YFSETQ. Here the CDR3 reads CASSWSTGANTEAFF. As DNA, the CDR3 is TGCGCCAGCAGCTGGTCGACAGGGGCGAACACTGAAGCTTTCTTT.

J is TRBJ2-3 and V is TRBV2, with TRBD2 matching 11 bases. Germline V gene lookup returns CDR1 SNHLY and CDR2 FYNNEI. The V and J ends lost 6 bases and 5 bases, in that order; junction bases with no gene match: 10. This CDR3 region has 16 residues. Written as DNA, the CDR3 is TGTGCCAGCAGGAGTTCTAGCGGGGGGTGGGGAGATACGCAGTATTTT. Protein sequence: CASRSSSGGWGDTQYF.

The J gene is TRBJ1-5, the V gene TRBV7-8; 9 nucleotides match TRBD1. The V gene end was trimmed by 5 bases and the J gene end by 3 bases; junction bases not matched to a gene: 8. Germline lookup yields CDR1 SGHVS and CDR2 FQNEAQ. This CDR3 has 16 amino acids. The CDR3 region is CASSRGTGSYNQPQHF. The CDR3 coding sequence is TGTGCCAGCAGCAGAGGGACAGGGAGTTACAATCAGCCCCAGCATTTT.

This chain joins TRBV5-4 and TRBJ1-2, with D unresolved. V was shortened by 4 bases and J by 1 base, with 8 bases between the two germline ends. Germline V gene lookup returns CDR1 SGHNT and CDR2 YYREEE (reference sequence). The CDR3 contains 13 residues. In DNA, the CDR3 is TGTGCCAGCAGCGGAATACTTAACTATGGCTACACCTTC. Translating gives CASSGILNYGYTF.